This is a list of T cell receptor beta chains from one sample in a study of CD8 T cells in ankylosing spondylitis. TCRdb passed the 5' RACE reads through MiXCR, listing each CDR3 protein once. This table holds roughly 180,000 distinct CDR3 sequences, over 10% found once. The sample comprised blood, either unsorted or a sorted T cell fraction (not recorded which). The receptors were gathered from a male donor with ankylosing spondylitis or in good health (not recorded which). CDR3s include the opening cysteine and the closing phenylalanine or tryptophan. D genes are given only for firm matches. Size is stated for part of the rows, as once, few or many counts, or as a class when the clone is expanded.

>TRBJ2-7|TRBV7-9|many|.
TGTGCCAGCAGCGATAGGTACGAGCAGTACTTC
CASSDRYEQYF
>TRBJ2-7|TRBV3-1|few|.
TGTGCCAGCAGCCAAGAGTTGGGGACACTCTACGAGCAGTACTTC
CASSQELGTLYEQYF
>TRBJ1-1|TRBV27|few|.
TGTGCCAGCACCATAGGTGGCGGGGGCAACACTGAAGCTTTCTTT
CASTIGGGGNTEAFF
>TRBJ2-7|TRBV3-1|medium-sized|TRBD1
TGTGCCAGCAGCCAAGATGCCGGTCCGGGACAGGGCTACGAGCAGTACTTC
CASSQDAGPGQGYEQYF
>TRBJ1-1|TRBV12-3/TRBV12-4|many|.
TGTGCCAGCAGTTTAGGAGCGAACACTGAAGCTTTCTTT
CASSLGANTEAFF
>TRBJ2-7|TRBV20-1|few|TRBD1
TGCAGTGCTAGGACAGGGGCCGAGCAGTACTTC
CSARTGAEQYF
>TRBJ2-2|TRBV27|few|.
TGTGCCAGCTCGCCGGGACTAGACAGGGCGAACACCGGGGAGCTGTTTTTT
CASSPGLDRANTGELFF
>TRBJ2-5|TRBV6-5|few|.
TGTGCCAGCAGTAACCGGGGCCACCAAGAGACCCAGTACTTC
CASSNRGHQETQYF
>TRBJ2-1|TRBV4-1|.|.
TGCGCCAGCACCCCCCATGGGACGAGCTCCTACAATGAGCAGTTCTTC
CASTPHGTSSYNEQFF
>TRBJ1-2|TRBV27|few|.
TGTGCCAGCAGTTTAAACACCCACAGGACTGGCTACACCTTC
CASSLNTHRTGYTF
>TRBJ2-3|TRBV19|.|.
TGTGCCAGTAGTCCCTTCAGAGGGCTATCTAGCACAGATACGCAGTATTTT
CASSPFRGLSSTDTQYF
>TRBJ1-2|TRBV4-1|few|.
TGCGCCAGCAGCGGTGGACTCGGGGGCTACACCTTC
CASSGGLGGYTF
>TRBJ2-1|TRBV5-1|few|TRBD2
TGCGCCAGCAGCGCCGGGACTAGCGATTACAATGAGCAGTTCTTC
CASSAGTSDYNEQFF
>TRBJ2-7|TRBV2|many|.
TGTGCCAGCAGAATTGTGTACGAGCAGTACTTC
CASRIVYEQYF
>TRBJ2-3|TRBV13|.|TRBD2
TGTGCCAGCAGCAATCAGCGGGAGGCCCGCACAGATACGCAGTATTTT
CASSNQREARTDTQYF
>TRBJ2-7|TRBV5-1|few|TRBD2
TGCGCCAGCAGCGATTTCCCCGGCGGCGGGGGGGATGAGCAGTACTTC
CASSDFPGGGGDEQYF
>TRBJ1-5|TRBV3-1|many|.
TGTGCCAGCAGCCAAGAGTATAGGCCCGCCGGGCCCCAGCATTTT
CASSQEYRPAGPQHF
>TRBJ2-7|TRBV27|few|.
TGTGCCAGCAGTTTCATCTCGGGCGCTATTTACGAGCAGTACTTC
CASSFISGAIYEQYF
>TRBJ1-4|TRBV5-1|.|.
TGCGCCAGCAGCCCGGACGGTTTAGGGTACTATGAAAAACTGTTTTTT
CASSPDGLGYYEKLFF
>TRBJ1-2|TRBV6-5|.|.
TGTGCCAGCAGTTACTCGAGTCATAACTATGGCTACACCTTC
CASSYSSHNYGYTF